These 27 T cell receptor beta chains share one sample of origin, sequenced in a study of blood T cells in healthy people across ages. A J-beta primer mix and a sample-barcoded 5' primer were used in a second PCR of roughly 6 to 12 cycles. MiXCR, applied by TCRdb to the 5' RACE reads, yields one record per CDR3 protein. In the table there are around 900,000 distinct CDR3 sequences, just over 50% of which are singletons. The specimen was blood. The receptors come from a woman aged 55 to 70 in good health.

This chain uses TRBV20-1 with TRBJ2-6; D might be TRBD1 (6 bases). The CDR3 runs 13 residues. CDR1 and CDR2 from the germline V gene are DFQATT and SNEGSKA (reference sequence). Trimming cost V 7 bases and J 2 bases, with 9 bases left between them. In DNA form, the CDR3 reads TGCAGTGGTTACAGGGCTGGGGCCAACGTCCTGACTTTC. Its protein product is CSGYRAGANVLTF.

A few counts support this clonotype. The chain uses TRBV20-1 and TRBJ2-3; D is uncertain. This CDR3 region has 12 residues. CDR1 and CDR2 from the germline V gene are DFQATT and SNEGSKA (reference sequence). Trimming took off 3 bases at V and 2 bases at J, with 6 bases between the two ends. CDR3 in DNA: TGCAGTGCTAGTGACAACACAGATACGCAGTATTTT. Translation: CSASDNTDTQYF.

The V call is TRBV12-3 or TRBV12-4, the J call TRBJ2-7; 11 nucleotides line up with TRBD2. V gave up 5 bases and J gave up 3 bases; unmatched junction bases: 6. This CDR3 is built from 15 residues. CDR3 DNA sequence: TGTGCCAGCAGTCCTAGACTAGCGGGGCTCTACGAGCAGTACTTC. Its protein product is CASSPRLAGLYEQYF.

The V and J genes are TRBV6-1 and TRBJ1-2, with D unclear. This CDR3 spans 15 amino acids. From germline, CDR1 is MNHNS and CDR2 SASEGT. Trimming stripped 6 bases from V and 6 bases from J, with 20 bases between. CDR3 amino acids: CASSNPAGREHGYTF. As DNA, the CDR3 is TGTGCCAGCAGCAACCCGGCGGGGAGGGAGCATGGCTACACCTTC.

This clonotype was seen more than once but under ten times. The chain has TRBV6-5 and TRBJ2-7, with D unresolved. Germline CDR1 is MNHEY and CDR2 is SVGAGI. Trimming took off 5 bases at V and 1 base at J, with 15 bases between the two ends. This CDR3 comprises 15 residues. Written as DNA, the CDR3 is TGTGCCAGCAGTCACAGACGAACGGAATCCTACGAGCAGTACTTC. Translated: CASSHRRTESYEQYF.

This clonotype was seen a handful of times. The chain recombines TRBV10-3 with TRBJ2-7; D is possibly TRBD2 (6 bases). The germline V and J ends were trimmed by 6 bases and 4 bases, with 16 bases remaining between them. Germline V CDR1 and CDR2: ENHRY, SYGVKD. This CDR3 is 14 amino acids long. The CDR3 DNA follows: TGTGCCATCAGACCGGGACTGGAGGTGTACGAGCAGTACTTC. Encoded protein: CAIRPGLEVYEQYF.

The DNA of the CDR3 is TGTGCCAGCAGCCCCGTATCGGCGGGGCGAGAGACCCAGTACTTC. Protein product: CASSPVSAGRETQYF. The rearrangement uses TRBV11-1 and TRBJ2-5, with D perhaps TRBD2 (6 bases). V was clipped by 5 bases and J by 4 bases, with 17 bases between them. The CDR3 has 15 amino acids. Per the germline V gene, CDR1 is SGHAT and CDR2 is FQDESV (reference sequence).

V and J are TRBV7-2 and TRBJ2-5, with D perhaps TRBD1 or TRBD2 (5 bases each). V lost 5 bases to trimming and J lost 5 bases, with 15 bases between them. The CDR3 has 14 amino acids. The germline V gene has CDR1 SGHTA and CDR2 FQGNSA. The CDR3 loop is CASSRGDSTETQYF. CDR3 DNA sequence: TGTGCCAGCAGCAGGGGAGACAGCACCGAGACCCAGTACTTC.

This sequence joins TRBV25-1 and TRBJ2-7, with a possible D match to TRBD1 (5 bases). This CDR3 is 15 amino acids long. V was pared by 2 bases and J by 0 bases, with 11 bases between. Germline CDR1 and CDR2: MGHDK and SYGVNS. Here the CDR3 reads CASSEPTGNSYEQYF. CDR3 coding DNA: TGTGCCAGCAGTGAACCCACAGGAAACTCCTACGAGCAGTACTTC.

This rearrangement joins TRBV7-6 to TRBJ2-5; TRBD1 matches 10 bases. The junction had 8 bases not matched to a gene; V was cut back by 5 bases and J by 5 bases. CDR1 SGHVS and CDR2 FNYEAQ come from the germline V gene. CDR3 size: 15 residues. In nucleotides, the CDR3 is TGTGCCAGCAGCCTACGGACAGGGGGTATCGAGACCCAGTACTTC. It encodes CASSLRTGGIETQYF.

The rearrangement links TRBV29-1 to TRBJ2-3; 7 nucleotides align to TRBD1. This CDR3 is 14 amino acids long. J lost 2 bases, V lost 0 bases, and 2 bases had no gene match. Per germline, CDR1 SQVTM and CDR2 ANQGSEA. This CDR3 is CSVEEGTATDTQYF. The CDR3 bases are TGCAGCGTTGAAGAGGGGACAGCCACAGATACGCAGTATTTT.

This clonotype was seen a few times. This sequence joins TRBV7-9 and TRBJ2-7; possibly TRBD2 for D (6 bases). The CDR3 loop spans 15 amino acids. Germline V CDR1 and CDR2: SEHNR, FQNEAQ (reference sequence). Trimming stripped 4 bases from V and 0 bases from J, with 13 bases between. CDR3 sequence reads: CASSSRDLSSYEQYF. DNA for the CDR3: TGTGCCAGCAGCTCTAGGGACTTAAGCTCCTACGAGCAGTACTTC.

As for this clonotype: The junction departs from germline at one end; a sequencing error may be responsible. The chain couples TRBV6-2 or TRBV6-3 to TRBJ2-3; no reliable D call. The CDR3 is 14 residues long. Germline loops: CDR1 MNHEY, CDR2 SVGEGT. For the CDR3, the DNA is TGTGCCAGCAGTGACTCAGGATTCGGAGATACGCAGTATTTT. Amino acids: CASSDSGFGDTQYF.

In nucleotides, the CDR3 is TGTGCCAGCAGCTTAAGACGTAGGGAGCAGTTCTTC. Protein: CASSLRRREQFF. The gene calls are TRBV7-9 and TRBJ2-1, with D hard to call. Germline V CDR1 and CDR2: SEHNR, FQNEAQ (reference sequence). V was shortened by 2 bases and J by 10 bases, with 9 bases between the two germline ends. This CDR3 is 12 amino acids long.

The J gene is TRBJ2-3, the V gene TRBV5-1; no clear D. V was shortened by 3 bases and J by 6 bases, with 14 bases between the two germline ends. Germline values: CDR1 SGHRS, CDR2 YFSETQ. The CDR3 is 14 amino acids. Here the CDR3 DNA reads TGCGCCAGCAGCTACCGGGCGACCGAGGATACGCAGTATTTT. It specifies CASSYRATEDTQYF.

This clonotype was picked up a small number of times. The J gene is TRBJ2-3, the V gene TRBV29-1; no clear D. Germline V gene lookup returns CDR1 SQVTM and CDR2 ANQGSEA. This CDR3 contains 12 residues. Trimming removed 3 bases at V and 2 bases at J, with 6 bases between. The CDR3 loop reads CSVERLTDTQYF. CDR3 sequence (DNA): TGCAGCGTTGAGCGACTCACAGATACGCAGTATTTT.

The chain recombines TRBV7-9 with TRBJ2-5; a possible D gene is TRBD2 (6 bases). The end of the DNA is better explained by TRBJ2-7, so the J call may be wrong. This CDR3 spans 13 amino acids. Germline lookup yields CDR1 SEHNR and CDR2 FQNEAQ (reference sequence). CDR3 region: CASSVDGGYEQYF. The CDR3 DNA follows: TGTGCCAGCAGCGTCGACGGGGGCTACGAGCAGTACTTC.

This clonotype was picked up a small number of times. This rearrangement joins TRBV11-1 to TRBJ2-1; D is ambiguous. Trimming stripped 2 bases from V and 10 bases from J, with 12 bases between. Germline loops: CDR1 SGHAT, CDR2 FQDESV (reference sequence). This CDR3 is 13 amino acids long. The CDR3 nucleotides read TGTGCCAGCAGCTTAAATGGACCATGGGAGCAGTTCTTC. Protein sequence: CASSLNGPWEQFF.

CDR3 sequence: CSARWGKSYEQYF. DNA of the CDR3: TGCAGTGCTAGGTGGGGTAAATCCTACGAGCAGTACTTC. The rearrangement links TRBV20-1 to TRBJ2-7; D unresolved. Germline assignment: CDR1 DFQATT and CDR2 SNEGSKA (reference sequence). V was cut by 3 bases and J by 1 base, with 10 bases left in between. The CDR3 sequence is 13 residues long.

This clonotype occurred a few times. The CDR3 coding sequence is TGTGCCAGCAGCTTTAAAAGCGGGCAAGAGACCCAGTACTTC. Amino acid sequence: CASSFKSGQETQYF. The V call is TRBV7-2, the J call TRBJ2-5; D perhaps matches TRBD2 (6 bases). The CDR3 is 14 residues long. Trimming removed 3 bases at V and 2 bases at J, with 10 bases between. CDR1 is SGHTA and CDR2 is FQGNSA in the germline V gene.

Of note for this clonotype: Because the CDR3's place on the DNA is in doubt, the DNA is left out and the CDR3 is given as listed by TCRdb. The chain's CDR3 is CASSLREQFFGPGTYYSNQPQHF. The chain is built from TRBV12-3 or TRBV12-4 and TRBJ1-5; the D call in the table, TRBD1, was not verified against the DNA. The CDR3 totals 23 residues, both ends included.

This clonotype has a single count. The rearrangement joins TRBV5-6 to TRBJ2-7; 8 bases are a match to TRBD1. The J call may be incorrect, as the DNA end agrees better with TRBJ2-5. Germline CDR1 is SGHDT and CDR2 is YYEEEE. The CDR3 length is 15 residues. The CDR3 loop reads CASSAQGAYGETQYF. Here the CDR3 DNA reads TGTGCCAGCAGCGCGCAGGGGGCCTATGGGGAGACCCAGTACTTC.

This clonotype has a single count. The chain carries TRBV4-3 and TRBJ2-4; 9 nucleotides line up with TRBD1. The CDR3 sequence is 18 residues long. V lost 3 bases and J lost 5; bases outside the gene matches: 14. CDR1 and CDR2 from the germline V gene are LGHNA and YSLEER. The CDR3 protein is CASSHIGPGRQGENIQYF. The CDR3 DNA reads TGCGCCAGCAGCCACATCGGCCCCGGGAGACAGGGGGAAAACATTCAGTACTTC.

About this clonotype: One junction end does not reproduce the germline sequence, and a read error may be involved. This rearrangement joins TRBV20-1 to TRBJ2-7, with 8 bases fitting TRBD2. Germline values: CDR1 DFQATT, CDR2 SNEGSKA (reference sequence). The CDR3 is made up of 16 amino acids. CDR3 protein: CGASEGGRTNTYEQYF. CDR3 bases: TGCGGTGCTAGTGAGGGCGGGAGGACAAATACCTACGAGCAGTACTTC.

This clonotype showed up just a few times. CDR3 nucleotide sequence: TGTGCCAGCAGTTCCCTTCTATACGAGCAGTACTTC. It codes for CASSSLLYEQYF. This chain connects TRBV6-2 or TRBV6-3 to TRBJ2-7; no clear D gene. Germline-derived CDR1 and CDR2 are MNHEY and SVGEGT. Trimming removed 4 bases at V and 4 bases at J, with 8 bases between. The CDR3 covers 12 residues.

This clonotype was counted between two and nine times. J is TRBJ2-7 and V is TRBV13; 14 positions match TRBD2. The DNA end favors TRBJ2-5, so the J call may be wrong. This CDR3 is built from 18 residues. Germline-derived CDR1 and CDR2 are PRHDT and FYEKMQ (reference sequence). The CDR3 region has the DNA TGTGCCAGTATCACCGGGACTAGCGGGAGATGGGATGGGGAGACCCAGTACTTC. It yields the protein CASITGTSGRWDGETQYF.

V and J are TRBV27 and TRBJ1-2; 7 nucleotides align to TRBD1. Trimming took 5 bases from V and 1 from J; bases not matched to a gene: 7. The CDR3 is 15 residues long. Germline-derived CDR1 and CDR2 are MNHEY and SMNVEV (reference sequence). The CDR3 is CASSPKGTVNYGYTF. DNA of the CDR3: TGTGCCAGCAGTCCAAAGGGGACAGTTAACTATGGCTACACCTTC.